This T cell receptor beta chain is from a study of CXCR3-negative and CXCR3-positive naive CD8 T cells. General study findings and limits: Most assays were run on fresh PBMCs (CXCR3 expression partially decreased after cryopreservation). Researchers report that CXCR3-positive naive cells carry more hydrophobic TRB CDR3s than CXCR3-negative naive cells.

The CDR3 contains 12 residues. Germline-derived CDR1 and CDR2 are SGDLS and YYNGEE. UMI-labeled 5' RACE TRB cDNA libraries were prepared from the cells. Using the 5' RACE reads, TCRdb records one entry per CDR3 protein without DNA. Its listing shows 75,000 to 100,000 distinct CDR3 sequences. Researchers sorted roughly 310,000 cells of each CD8+ T cell subset in triplicate. Within the CD8+ T cell compartment, naive cells were CD45RO-CCR7+CD27+CD95-. Turning to this clonotype: Its specificity is unknown.

This chain uses TRBV9 with TRBJ1-1. The receptor's source is a human donor in good health. Some clones in this sample may be carry-over from other donors' samples. The source material was naive CXCR3+ CD8+ T cells from blood. The sample's subset: CD45RO-CCR7+CD27+CD95- naive CD8+ T cells expressing CXCR3 (TNR3+). The CDR3 is CASNSVWTDLFF. Filled out from reference TRBV9 and TRBJ1-1, the complete variable domain reads DSGVTQTPKHLITATGQRVTLRCSPRSGDLSVYWYQQSLDQGLQFLIQYYNGEERAKGNILERFSAQQFPDLHSELNLSSLELGDSALYFCASNSVWTDLFFGQGTRLTVV.